This T cell receptor (beta chain) was retrieved from a study of beta chain features in type 1 diabetes. In the study overall: Across all samples, approximately 110,000,000 sorted cells were examined.

Sorting based on CD45RO/CCR7/CD25/CD127/CD95/CD27 separated CD4+ naive, central memory, regulatory and stem cell-like memory cells. Purity above 95% was achieved in all sorted populations. The germline V gene encodes CDR1 MNHEY and CDR2 SMNVEV (reference sequence). The CDR3 has 15 residues. Trimming stripped 6 bases from V and 1 base from J, with 13 bases between. Study results and caveats: The study found fewer insertions and more deletions at VDJ junctions in type 1 diabetes patients.

Expressed TCRB transcripts were sequenced, since all the RNA that had been isolated was reverse transcribed. Clones were sequenced by immunoSEQ multiplex PCR, and TCRdb holds only the in-frame ones, with some missing. Of 970,000 or so clones in the sample, roughly a sixth were seen once. Remarks on this clone: Its matching antigen is unknown.

The sequenced sample consisted of naive CD4+ T cells from blood. The receptor was isolated from a woman aged 18-29 years in good health. This sequence joins TRBV27 and TRBJ1-5; D unresolved. The CDR3 nucleotides are TGTGCCAGCAGGACGGGCGGAATGAGCAATCAGCCCCAGCATTTT. Amino acids: CASRTGGMSNQPQHF.